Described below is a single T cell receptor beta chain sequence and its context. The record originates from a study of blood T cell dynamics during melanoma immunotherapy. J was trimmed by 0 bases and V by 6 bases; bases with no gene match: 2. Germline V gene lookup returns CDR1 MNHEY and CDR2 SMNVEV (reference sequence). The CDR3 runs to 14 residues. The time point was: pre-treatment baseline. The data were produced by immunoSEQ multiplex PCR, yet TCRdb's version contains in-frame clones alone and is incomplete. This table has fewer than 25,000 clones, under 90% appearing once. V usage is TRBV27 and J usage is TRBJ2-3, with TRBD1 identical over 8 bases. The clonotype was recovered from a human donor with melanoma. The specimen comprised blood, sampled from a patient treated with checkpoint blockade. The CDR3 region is CASRRTGSTDTQYF. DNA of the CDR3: TGTGCCAGCAGACGGACAGGGAGCACAGATACGCAGTATTTT.